The T cell receptor beta chain under discussion was sequenced for a study of cytomegalovirus exposure and HLA in healthy donors. Regarding the study as a whole: Later work found most CMV-associated TCR beta chains apparently HLA-restricted. Common viral pathogens seemed, in a later analysis, to connect with several of the most significant clusters.

The ends were cut back, 0 bases at V and 6 bases at J, with 11 bases in the middle. The CDR3 length is 13 residues. The germline CDR1 and CDR2 sequences are GTSNPN and SVGIG (reference sequence). Comments on this clone: Antigen unknown.

The PCR had 60 Vbeta and 13 Jbeta primers. TCRdb's copy holds only in-frame clones and misses some; the assay was immunoSEQ multiplex PCR. This specimen shows 100,000 to 150,000 clones; the ten leading clones hold roughly 2%. The source is a man aged 40-50 years in good health and CMV-seronegative. What was sequenced was PBMCs. The rearrangement joins TRBV30 to TRBJ1-2, with D perhaps TRBD1 (6 bases). CDR3: CAWSVRAGDGYTF. DNA of the CDR3: TGTGCCTGGAGTGTAAGGGCAGGGGATGGCTACACCTTC.